A single sample gave rise to the 4 T cell receptor beta chains below, sequenced in a study of blood T cell repertoires in COVID-19. Generated by immunoSEQ multiplex PCR, the TCRdb table keeps only in-frame clones and is missing some. The sample consists of some 140,000 clones, under 95% of them appearing once. Sample: peripheral blood. Every receptor here comes from a man aged 50 to 60 with acute or convalescent COVID-19.

The genes are TRBV4-2 and TRBJ1-5, with 9 bases fitting TRBD1. The CDR3 is made up of 15 amino acids. The germline V gene has CDR1 LGHNA and CDR2 YNFKEQ. The V gene end was trimmed by 3 bases and the J gene end by 5 bases; junction bases not matched to a gene: 5. The CDR3 region is CASSHLRDRDQPQHF. Here the CDR3 DNA reads TGTGCCAGCAGCCATCTTCGGGACAGGGATCAGCCCCAGCATTTT.

This sequence joins TRBV5-6 and TRBJ1-2, with D perhaps TRBD1 (5 bases). Trimming shortened V by 0 bases and J by 8 bases, and 11 bases separated the two germline ends. Germline CDR1 is SGHDT and CDR2 is YYEEEE. This CDR3 comprises 13 residues. The CDR3 DNA reads as TGTGCCAGCAGCTTGGGAGACCAGGGCGGCTACACCTTC. Amino acids: CASSLGDQGGYTF.

This clone was counted a few times. The chain employs TRBV6-5 and TRBJ2-1, with 14 bases that match TRBD2. The junction had 3 bases not matched to a gene; V was cut back by 2 bases and J by 6 bases. Per the germline V gene, CDR1 is MNHEY and CDR2 is SVGAGI. This CDR3 is 16 amino acids long. This chain's CDR3 is CASSYRGLAGANEQFF. DNA for the CDR3: TGTGCCAGCAGTTACAGGGGACTAGCGGGAGCCAATGAGCAGTTCTTC.

V and J are TRBV27 and TRBJ1-1; D is perhaps TRBD1 (6 bases). The V end was cut by 2 bases, the J end by 0 bases, with 16 bases between. Germline V lookup: CDR1 MNHEY, CDR2 SMNVEV (reference sequence). This CDR3 spans 17 amino acids. CDR3 sequence: CASSLRTRGGMNTEAFF. CDR3 in DNA: TGTGCCAGCAGTTTACGGACCAGGGGCGGTATGAACACTGAAGCTTTCTTT.